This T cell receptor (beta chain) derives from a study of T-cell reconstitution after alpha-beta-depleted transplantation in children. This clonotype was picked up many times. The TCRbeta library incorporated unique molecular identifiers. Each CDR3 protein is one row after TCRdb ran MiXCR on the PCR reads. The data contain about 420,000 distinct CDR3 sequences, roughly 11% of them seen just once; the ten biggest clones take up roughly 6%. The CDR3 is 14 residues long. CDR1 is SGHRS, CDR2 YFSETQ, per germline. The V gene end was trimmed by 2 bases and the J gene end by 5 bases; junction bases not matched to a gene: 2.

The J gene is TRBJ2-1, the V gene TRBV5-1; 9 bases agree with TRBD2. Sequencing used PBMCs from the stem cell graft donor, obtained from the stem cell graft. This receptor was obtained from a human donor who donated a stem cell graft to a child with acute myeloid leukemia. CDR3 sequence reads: CASSFSGRDNEQFF. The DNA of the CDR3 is TGCGCCAGCAGCTTTAGCGGGAGAGACAATGAGCAGTTCTTC.